This TCR beta chain was recorded in a study of memory CD4+ T cells and cytomegalovirus serostatus (dated by TCRdb to 2018 to 2020). In terms of the full investigation: A total of some 33 healthy Belgian adults, of whom 9 were CMV seropositive and roughly 25 were CMV seronegative, were included in the cohort. To replicate a published TCR-based CMV serostatus classifier, the researchers sequenced the CD4+ memory TCRbeta repertoires of a Belgian cohort whose cytomegalovirus serostatus was known. The research as a whole found: The results were read as suggesting that the CMV-associated TCR signature is, for the most part, present in the CD4+ memory repertoire. Among the 160 or so previously reported CMV-associated TCRbeta sequences, about 71 showed up in the CD4+ memory repertoires, with each one found in between one and five individuals. For predicting CMV serostatus, the median bootstrapped AUC was roughly 0.95 using the original framework and approximately 0.9 using a US-trained random forest. On the Belgian cohort, the classifier based on the original framework reached a median bootstrapped AUC of approximately 0.94, with a 95% CI of 0.76-1.00. Only CD4+CD45RO+ memory cells were sequenced, in contrast to the original study, which included naive and memory CD4+ and CD8+ populations.

The Quick-DNA Microprep Kit was used to extract genomic DNA from the sorted cells. TCRbeta DNA was amplified with the immunoSEQ hsTCRbeta kit following the manufacturer's protocol. An Illumina MiSeq instrument was used to sequence the TCRbeta libraries. Turning to the authors' computational methods: After out-of-frame sequences were removed, 2,204,828 distinct TCRbeta sequences remained, averaging approximately 68,000 per individual. Each individual was scored according to the count of 150 or so previously reported CMV-associated TCRbeta sequences and the total productive distinct TCRbeta count. A beta-binomial model was reimplemented in Python, and scikit-learn random forests with default parameters were trained on data from the US cohort. Classifier performance on the Belgian cohort was summarized as median AUC with percentile confidence intervals calculated over 10,000 bootstrap iterations. In TCRdb, the immuneACCESS table is reduced to in-frame sequences with V and J assigned. These tables do not hold every clone; where another copy was compared, an unresolved V gene accounts for under half, and the others remain unexplained. V and J calls and clone size are those listed in that table; D and trimming were worked out from the DNA. The sample records 45,000 to 50,000 clones, 78% of which are singletons. The top ten clonotypes cover 0.78% of the sample.

From the cysteine up to the phenylalanine, the CDR3 has a length of 15 residues. The entry retains the CDR3 DNA only, 45 bases that are in frame from base 1. V sheds 3 bases and J sheds 0 bases, leaving 9 bases between their ends. Via the germline V gene (reference sequence), CDR1 is MNHEY and CDR2 SMNVEV. As concerns this clone: There is no known antigen for this receptor. Qualities for individual bases were not recorded, and no much larger clone is one base off.

Single viable CD3+CD4+CD8-CD45RO+ cells were sorted as memory CD4+ T cells on a FACSAria II. CMV serostatus was assessed using a Roche Elecsys assay, by which serum IgG against CMV pp150, pp28, p38 and p52 was detected. After thawing, total CD4+ T cells were enriched by positive selection with CD4 magnetic microbeads. Samples originated from another study that specifically interrogated the CD4+ T cell memory repertoire. Peripheral blood mononuclear cells were isolated and cryopreserved following standard operating procedures; serum was stored at -80 °C. Staining used CD3-PerCP (BW264/56), CD4-APC (RPA-T4), CD45RO-PE (UCHT1) and CD8-Pacific Orange (3B5) antibodies, with Sytox blue excluding non-viable cells.

Sequenced input: memory CD4+ T cells from blood. The source of this sequence is an adult in good health and CMV-seronegative. The chain is made from TRBV27 and TRBJ1-3, with the identity of the D gene unclear. The CDR3 reads as follows: CASSFSGYSGNTIYF. The nucleotide sequence reads as follows: TGTGCCAGCAGTTTTAGCGGTTACTCTGGAAACACCATATATTTT.